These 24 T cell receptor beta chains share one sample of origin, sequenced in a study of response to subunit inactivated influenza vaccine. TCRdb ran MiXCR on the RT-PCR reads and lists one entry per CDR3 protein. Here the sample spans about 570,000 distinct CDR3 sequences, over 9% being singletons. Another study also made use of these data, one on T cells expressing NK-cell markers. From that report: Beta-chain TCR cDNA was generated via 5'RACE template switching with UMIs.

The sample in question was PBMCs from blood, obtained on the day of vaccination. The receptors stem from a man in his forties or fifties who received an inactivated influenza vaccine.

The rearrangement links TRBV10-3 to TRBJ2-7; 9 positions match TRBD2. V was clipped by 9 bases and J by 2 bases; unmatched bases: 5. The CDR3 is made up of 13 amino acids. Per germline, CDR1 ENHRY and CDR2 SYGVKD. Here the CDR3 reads CAIRTSETYEQYF. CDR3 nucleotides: TGTGCCATTCGGACTAGCGAAACCTACGAGCAGTACTTC.

The CDR3 DNA is TGCAGTGCTAGAGATTCGGGGGGTTTCTCCTACGAGCAGTACTTC. This sequence encodes CSARDSGGFSYEQYF. The J gene is TRBJ2-7, the V gene TRBV20-1, with TRBD2 matching 7 bases. The junction had 5 bases not matched to a gene; V was cut back by 0 bases and J by 0 bases. CDR1 is DFQATT, CDR2 SNEGSKA, per germline (reference sequence). The CDR3 length is 15 residues.

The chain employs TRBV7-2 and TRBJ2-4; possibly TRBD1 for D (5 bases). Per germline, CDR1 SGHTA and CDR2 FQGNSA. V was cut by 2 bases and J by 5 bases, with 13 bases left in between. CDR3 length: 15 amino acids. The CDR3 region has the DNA TGTGCCAGCAGCTTATCGACAGCAGCTGAAAACATTCAGTACTTC. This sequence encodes CASSLSTAAENIQYF.

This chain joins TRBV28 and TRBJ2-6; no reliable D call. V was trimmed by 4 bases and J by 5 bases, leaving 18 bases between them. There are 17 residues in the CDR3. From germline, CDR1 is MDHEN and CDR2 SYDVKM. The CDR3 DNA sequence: TGTGCCAGCAGTTCCTCCCCCCCTGAGGTCTGGGCCAACGTCCTGACTTTC. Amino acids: CASSSSPPEVWANVLTF.

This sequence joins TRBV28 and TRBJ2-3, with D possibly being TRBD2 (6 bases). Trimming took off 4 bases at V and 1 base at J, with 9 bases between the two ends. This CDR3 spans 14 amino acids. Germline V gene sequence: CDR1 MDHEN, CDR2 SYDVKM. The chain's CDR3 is CASSSIAGTDTQYF. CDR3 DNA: TGTGCCAGCAGTTCGATAGCGGGCACAGATACGCAGTATTTT. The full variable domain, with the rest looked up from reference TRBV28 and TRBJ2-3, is DVKVTQSSRYLVKRTGEKVFLECVQDMDHENMFWYRQDPGLGLRLIYFSYDVKMKEKGDIPEGYSVSREKKERFSLILESASTNQTSMYLCASSSIAGTDTQYFGPGTRLTVL.

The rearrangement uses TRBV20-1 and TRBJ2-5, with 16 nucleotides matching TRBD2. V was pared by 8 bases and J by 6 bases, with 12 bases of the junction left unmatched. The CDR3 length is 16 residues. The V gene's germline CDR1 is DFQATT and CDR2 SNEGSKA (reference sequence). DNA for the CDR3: TGCAGTCTGACCGGGACTAGCGGGGGGGCCATTAAGACCCAGTACTTC. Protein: CSLTGTSGGAIKTQYF.

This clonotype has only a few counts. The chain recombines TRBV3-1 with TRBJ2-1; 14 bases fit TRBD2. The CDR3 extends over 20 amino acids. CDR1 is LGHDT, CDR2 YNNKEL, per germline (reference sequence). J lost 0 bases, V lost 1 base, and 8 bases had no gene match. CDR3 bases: TGTGCCAGCAGCCAAGTTAGGACTAGCGGGGGGTGGAGCTCCTACAATGAGCAGTTCTTC. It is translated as CASSQVRTSGGWSSYNEQFF.

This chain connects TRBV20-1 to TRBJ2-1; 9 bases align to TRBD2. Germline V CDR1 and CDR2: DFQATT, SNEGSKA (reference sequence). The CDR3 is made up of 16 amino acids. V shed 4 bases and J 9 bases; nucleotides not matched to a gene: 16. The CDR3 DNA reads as TGCAGTGCTAACCCTGTAGCGGGAGTGACCCACCGTGAGCAGTTCTTC. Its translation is CSANPVAGVTHREQFF.

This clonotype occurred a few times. This CDR3 is CASSAQASGMHSRTDTQYF. The CDR3 DNA is TGCGCCAGCAGCGCCCAGGCTAGCGGGATGCACAGCCGCACAGATACGCAGTATTTT. The chain is built from TRBV5-1 and TRBJ2-3, with TRBD2 matching 9 bases. The CDR3 covers 19 residues. Germline CDR1 is SGHRS and CDR2 is YFSETQ. V was clipped by 4 bases and J by 1 base; unmatched bases: 16.

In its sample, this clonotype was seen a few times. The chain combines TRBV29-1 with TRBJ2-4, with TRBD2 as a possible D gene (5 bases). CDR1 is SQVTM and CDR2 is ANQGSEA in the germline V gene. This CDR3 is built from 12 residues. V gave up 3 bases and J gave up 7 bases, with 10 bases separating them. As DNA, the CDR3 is TGCAGCGTTGACGGAGGAGAGAACATTCAGTACTTC. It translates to CSVDGGENIQYF.

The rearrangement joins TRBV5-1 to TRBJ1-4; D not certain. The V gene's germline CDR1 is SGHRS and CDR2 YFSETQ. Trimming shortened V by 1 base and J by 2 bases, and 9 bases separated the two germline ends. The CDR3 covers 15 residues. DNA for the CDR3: TGCGCCAGCAGCTTGACCGGTCCGACTAATGAAAAACTGTTTTTT. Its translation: CASSLTGPTNEKLFF.

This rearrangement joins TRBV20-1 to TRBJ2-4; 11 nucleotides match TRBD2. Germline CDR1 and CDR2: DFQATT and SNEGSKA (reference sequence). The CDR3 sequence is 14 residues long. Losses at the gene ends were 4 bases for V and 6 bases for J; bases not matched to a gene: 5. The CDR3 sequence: CSATGTSGRNIQYF. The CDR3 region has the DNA TGCAGTGCTACCGGGACTAGCGGACGAAACATTCAGTACTTC.

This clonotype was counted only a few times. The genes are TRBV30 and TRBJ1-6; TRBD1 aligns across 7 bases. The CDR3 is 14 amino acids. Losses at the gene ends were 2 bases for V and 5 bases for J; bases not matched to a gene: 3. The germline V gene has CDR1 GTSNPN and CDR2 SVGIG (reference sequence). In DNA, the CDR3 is TGTGCCTGGAGTTCAGGGACAGATAATTCACCCCTCCACTTT. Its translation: CAWSSGTDNSPLHF.

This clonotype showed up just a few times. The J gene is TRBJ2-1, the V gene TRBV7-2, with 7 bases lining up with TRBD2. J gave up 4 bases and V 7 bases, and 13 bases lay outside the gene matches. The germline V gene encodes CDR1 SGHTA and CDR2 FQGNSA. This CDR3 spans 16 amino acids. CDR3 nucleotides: TGTGCCAGCACCCCGGGGACTAACCTCCTATACAATGAGCAGTTCTTC. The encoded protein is CASTPGTNLLYNEQFF. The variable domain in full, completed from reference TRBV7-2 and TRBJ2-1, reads GAGVSQSPSNKVTEKGKDVELRCDPISGHTALYWYRQSLGQGLEFLIYFQGNSAPDKSGLPSDRFSAERTGGSVSTLTIQRTQQEDSAVYLCASTPGTNLLYNEQFFGPGTRLTVL.

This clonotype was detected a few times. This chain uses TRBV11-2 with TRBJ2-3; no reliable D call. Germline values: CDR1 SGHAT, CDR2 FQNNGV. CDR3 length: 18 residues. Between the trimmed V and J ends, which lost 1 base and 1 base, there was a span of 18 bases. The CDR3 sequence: CASSLGLGARIRTDTQYF. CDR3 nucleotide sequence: TGTGCCAGCAGCTTAGGACTCGGAGCTAGAATCCGCACAGATACGCAGTATTTT.

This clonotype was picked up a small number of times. The CDR3 DNA reads TGCGCCAGCAGCCAAGATCGCGGGTATTGGAGACGGACCGGGGAGCTGTTTTTT. It specifies CASSQDRGYWRRTGELFF. The gene calls are TRBV4-3 and TRBJ2-2, with D tentatively TRBD2 (5 bases). Germline V lookup: CDR1 LGHNA, CDR2 YSLEER. CDR3 length: 18 amino acids. Deletions cut 0 bases from V and 5 bases from J, with 19 bases between.

CDR3 protein: CASSPRLAGGPSEQFF. The CDR3 region has the DNA TGTGCCAGCAGCCCAAGACTAGCGGGGGGGCCCTCTGAGCAGTTCTTC. This chain uses TRBV11-2 with TRBJ2-1; 14 nucleotides agree with TRBD2. V lost 5 bases, J lost 9 bases, and 9 bases stayed unmatched. Germline V lookup: CDR1 SGHAT, CDR2 FQNNGV. The CDR3 extends over 16 amino acids.

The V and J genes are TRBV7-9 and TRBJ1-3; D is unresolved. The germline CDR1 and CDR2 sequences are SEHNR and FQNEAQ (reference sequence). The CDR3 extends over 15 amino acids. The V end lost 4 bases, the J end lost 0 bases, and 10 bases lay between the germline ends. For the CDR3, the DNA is TGTGCCAGCAGCTCAGGTGGCGACTCTGGAAACACCATATATTTT. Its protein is CASSSGGDSGNTIYF.

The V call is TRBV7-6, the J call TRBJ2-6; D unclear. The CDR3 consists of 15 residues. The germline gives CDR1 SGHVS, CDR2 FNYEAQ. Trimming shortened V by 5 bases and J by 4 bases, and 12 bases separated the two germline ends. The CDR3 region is CASSNRVSGANVLTF. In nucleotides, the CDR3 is TGTGCCAGCAGCAATAGGGTTTCGGGGGCCAACGTCCTGACTTTC.

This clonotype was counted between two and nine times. The CDR3 DNA follows: TGTGCCAGCAGTAGGCCGACCGGGCCGGGCTACACCTTC. Its translation is CASSRPTGPGYTF. The genes are TRBV6-2 or TRBV6-3 and TRBJ1-2; D unclear. The ends were cut back, 5 bases at V and 8 bases at J, with 15 bases in the middle. CDR3 length equals 13 residues. Germline V CDR1 and CDR2: MNHEY, SVGEGT.

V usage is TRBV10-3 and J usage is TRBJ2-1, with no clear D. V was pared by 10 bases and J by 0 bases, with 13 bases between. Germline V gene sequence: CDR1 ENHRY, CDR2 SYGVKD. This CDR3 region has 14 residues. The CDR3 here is CATRTPSSYNEQFF. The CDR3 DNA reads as TGTGCCACCCGCACGCCCAGCTCCTACAATGAGCAGTTCTTC.

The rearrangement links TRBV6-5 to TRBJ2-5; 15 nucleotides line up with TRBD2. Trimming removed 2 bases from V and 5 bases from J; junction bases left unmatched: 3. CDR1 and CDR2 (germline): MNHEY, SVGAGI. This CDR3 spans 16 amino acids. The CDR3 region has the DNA TGTGCCAGCAGTTACCCCGGGACTAGCGGGGGGGAGACCCAGTACTTC. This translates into CASSYPGTSGGETQYF.

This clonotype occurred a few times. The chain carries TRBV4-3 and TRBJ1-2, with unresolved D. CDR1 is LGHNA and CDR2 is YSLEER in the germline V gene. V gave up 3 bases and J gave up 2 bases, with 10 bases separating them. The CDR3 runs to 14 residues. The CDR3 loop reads CASSQGALNYGYTF. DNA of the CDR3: TGCGCCAGCAGCCAGGGTGCACTCAACTATGGCTACACCTTC.

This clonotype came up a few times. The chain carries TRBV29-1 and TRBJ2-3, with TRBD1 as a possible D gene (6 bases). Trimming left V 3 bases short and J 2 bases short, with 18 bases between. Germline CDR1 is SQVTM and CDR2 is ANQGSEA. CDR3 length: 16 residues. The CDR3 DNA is TGCAGCGTTGATCTCAGGGGTCCCTCTACCACAGATACGCAGTATTTT. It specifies CSVDLRGPSTTDTQYF.